These 10 T cell receptor beta chains were sequenced from one sample in a study of CXCR3-negative and CXCR3-positive naive CD8 T cells. Findings and caveats of the study: More hydrophobic TRB CDR3s occurred in CXCR3-positive than in CXCR3-negative naive cells.

No antigens are known for them. Researchers prepared the TRB cDNA libraries using 5' RACE with UMI labels. From the 5' RACE reads, TCRdb lists one entry per CDR3 protein and no DNA. Its clone listing holds about 89,000 distinct CDR3 sequences. Sequenced sample: naive CXCR3+ CD8+ T cells from blood. Subset denoted: CD45RO-CCR7+CD27+CD95- naive CD8+ T cells expressing CXCR3 (TNR3+). The receptors derive from a human donor in good health. Some clones in this sample may be carry-over from other donors' samples.

This chain uses TRBV7-8 with TRBJ1-1; TCRdb reports TRBD1, a call that lacks DNA to check it against. The CDR3 covers 12 residues. The germline CDR1 and CDR2 sequences are SGHVS and FQNEAQ. The CDR3 loop reads CASSLGGTEALF.

The chain employs TRBV7-9 and TRBJ1-5; TCRdb indicates TRBD1, and absent DNA this call remains unverified. CDR3 size: 15 residues. Looked up from germline, CDR1 is SEHNR and CDR2 is FQNEAQ (reference sequence). The CDR3 loop reads CASSLDRADDQPQHF.

The chain couples TRBV11-2 to TRBJ2-3; TCRdb indicates TRBD2, and absent DNA this call remains unverified. Germline lookup yields CDR1 SGHAT and CDR2 FQNNGV. The CDR3 consists of 15 residues. The CDR3 sequence: CASSFSGGITDTQYF.

V is TRBV4-1 and J is TRBJ2-1. Per germline, CDR1 MGHRA and CDR2 YSYEKL. This CDR3 spans 16 amino acids. This CDR3 reads CASSQDQVDSYNEQLF.

This sequence joins TRBV5-1 and TRBJ2-7; TCRdb gives TRBD2 as the D gene, but with no DNA this cannot be confirmed. The CDR3 extends over 15 amino acids. Per the germline V gene, CDR1 is SGHRS and CDR2 is YFSETQ. CDR3 in amino acids: CASSLGQGPTYEQYF.

This chain connects TRBV7-3 to TRBJ2-1; TCRdb outputs TRBD1, but without DNA this stays unchecked. The CDR3 contains 15 residues. Looked up from germline, CDR1 is SGHTA and CDR2 is FQGTGA. CDR3 protein: CASSPGTGFYNEQFF.

The chain joins TRBV13 to TRBJ2-7. From germline, CDR1 is PRHDT and CDR2 FYEKMQ (reference sequence). This CDR3 has 13 amino acids. CDR3 residues: CASSWGLTTEQYF.

CDR3 sequence: CSARPEGQVENIQYF. The rearrangement links TRBV20-1 to TRBJ2-4; TCRdb's assignment of TRBD1 cannot be checked, as there is no DNA. The length of the CDR3 is 15 residues. Looked up from germline, CDR1 is DFQATT and CDR2 is SNEGSKA (reference sequence).

This chain joins TRBV5-5 and TRBJ2-1. The CDR3 runs to 16 residues. Germline V CDR1 and CDR2: SGHKS, YYEKEE (reference sequence). CDR3 amino acids: CASSFSLDSSYNEQFF.

The rearrangement joins TRBV5-4 to TRBJ2-3; as DNA is missing, the TRBD2 call by TCRdb cannot be tested. The germline gives CDR1 SGHNT, CDR2 YYREEE (reference sequence). The CDR3 extends over 15 amino acids. The CDR3 reads CASSPRGSSTDTQYF.